Listed below are T cell receptor beta chains from one sample, sequenced in a study of T cells in Graves' hyperthyroidism and ophthalmopathy. MiXCR, run by TCRdb on the multiplex PCR reads, gives a single entry per CDR3 protein. The top ten hold about 8.9% of the sample, which has some 800,000 distinct CDR3 sequences, about two fifths seen once. Sequencing was done on a sample of blood. The receptors here all came from a young man with Graves' hyperthyroidism. Both conserved end residues are part of each CDR3. A D gene is named only where the DNA matches it firmly. Clone size, where shown, is once, few, many, or a class for clones that have expanded.

j_call: TRBJ2-6; clone_size: NA; d_call: NA; v_call: TRBV20-1; cdr3_aa: CSAFRDNVLTF; cdr3_nt: TGCAGTGCTTTCCGGGACAACGTCCTGACTTTC
j_call: TRBJ1-2; clone_size: many; d_call: TRBD1; v_call: TRBV9; cdr3_aa: CASTVSTGGFTTF; cdr3_nt: TGTGCCAGCACCGTCTCTACAGGGGGGTTCACCACCTTC
j_call: TRBJ2-7; clone_size: once; d_call: NA; v_call: TRBV24-1; cdr3_aa: CATSAAYEQYF; cdr3_nt: TGTGCCACCAGTGCGGCCTACGAGCAGTACTTC
j_call: TRBJ2-7; clone_size: once; d_call: TRBD1; v_call: TRBV20-1; cdr3_aa: CSAREHIPHPGTEYEQYF; cdr3_nt: TGCAGTGCTAGAGAGCACATACCGCACCCAGGGACAGAATACGAGCAGTACTTC
j_call: TRBJ2-7; clone_size: NA; d_call: NA; v_call: TRBV15; cdr3_aa: CATSRGSAPVEQYF; cdr3_nt: TGTGCCACCAGCAGAGGAAGCGCCCCCGTCGAGCAGTACTTC
j_call: TRBJ1-1; clone_size: NA; d_call: NA; v_call: TRBV7-2; cdr3_aa: CASSQERTQRETEAFF; cdr3_nt: TGTGCCAGCAGCCAAGAGAGGACCCAAAGAGAGACTGAAGCTTTCTTT
j_call: TRBJ1-5; clone_size: many; d_call: TRBD1; v_call: TRBV20-1; cdr3_aa: CSAREGTGGGQPQHF; cdr3_nt: TGCAGTGCTAGAGAGGGGACAGGGGGCGGGCAGCCCCAGCATTTT
j_call: TRBJ2-5; clone_size: NA; d_call: TRBD1; v_call: TRBV7-6; cdr3_aa: CASSLGGQPNQPQYF; cdr3_nt: TGTGCCAGCAGCTTAGGGGGACAGCCAAATCAGCCCCAGTACTTC
j_call: TRBJ2-2; clone_size: few; d_call: NA; v_call: TRBV5-1; cdr3_aa: CASSLGLVGGELFF; cdr3_nt: TGCGCCAGCAGCTTGGGTCTAGTCGGCGGGGAGCTGTTTTTT
j_call: TRBJ1-2; clone_size: many; d_call: NA; v_call: TRBV29-1; cdr3_aa: CSYGPYGYTF; cdr3_nt: TGCAGTTACGGGCCTTATGGCTACACCTTC
j_call: TRBJ1-2; clone_size: few; d_call: NA; v_call: TRBV12-3/TRBV12-4; cdr3_aa: CASSFLIARPSTEGYTF; cdr3_nt: TGTGCCAGCAGTTTCCTGATTGCGAGGCCTTCAACGGAAGGCTACACCTTC
j_call: TRBJ1-5; clone_size: many; d_call: NA; v_call: TRBV2; cdr3_aa: CASSEAEGVDQPQHF; cdr3_nt: TGTGCCAGCAGTGAAGCGGAGGGGGTTGATCAGCCCCAGCATTTT
j_call: TRBJ1-5; clone_size: many; d_call: TRBD1; v_call: TRBV15; cdr3_aa: CATSRQDRGRQPQHF; cdr3_nt: TGTGCCACCAGCAGACAGGACAGGGGGCGACAGCCCCAGCATTTT
j_call: TRBJ2-6; clone_size: NA; d_call: NA; v_call: TRBV7-2; cdr3_aa: CASSYLSGGASGANVLTF; cdr3_nt: TGTGCCAGCAGCTATCTTTCCGGGGGCGCCTCTGGGGCCAACGTCCTGACTTTC
j_call: TRBJ2-7; clone_size: NA; d_call: TRBD1; v_call: TRBV15; cdr3_aa: CATSSTGTGGDEQYF; cdr3_nt: TGTGCCACCAGCAGTACCGGGACAGGGGGCGACGAGCAGTACTTC
j_call: TRBJ2-2; clone_size: few; d_call: TRBD1; v_call: TRBV3-1; cdr3_aa: CASSLGTGGIRELFF; cdr3_nt: TGTGCCAGCAGCCTCGGGACAGGGGGAATCCGGGAGCTGTTTTTT
j_call: TRBJ1-5; clone_size: NA; d_call: NA; v_call: TRBV5-1; cdr3_aa: CASSGGADQPQHF; cdr3_nt: TGCGCCAGCAGCGGCGGGGCGGATCAGCCCCAGCATTTT
j_call: TRBJ1-4; clone_size: NA; d_call: NA; v_call: TRBV7-9; cdr3_aa: CASSFRQGRDEKLFF; cdr3_nt: TGTGCCAGCAGCTTCCGCCAGGGCAGGGATGAAAAACTGTTTTTT
j_call: TRBJ1-5; clone_size: once; d_call: NA; v_call: TRBV27; cdr3_aa: CASSTRTPNQPQHF; cdr3_nt: TGTGCCAGCAGTACACGGACGCCCAATCAGCCCCAGCATTTT
j_call: TRBJ2-3; clone_size: NA; d_call: TRBD2; v_call: TRBV2; cdr3_aa: CASRGGLAGADTQYF; cdr3_nt: TGTGCCAGCAGGGGCGGGCTAGCGGGAGCAGATACGCAGTATTTT
j_call: TRBJ2-7; clone_size: NA; d_call: TRBD2; v_call: TRBV7-2; cdr3_aa: CASSQAGGASEQYF; cdr3_nt: TGTGCCAGCAGCCAAGCCGGGGGGGCCTCCGAGCAGTACTTC
j_call: TRBJ1-1; clone_size: few; d_call: NA; v_call: TRBV5-1; cdr3_aa: CASSCGTEAFF; cdr3_nt: TGCGCCAGCAGCTGTGGTACTGAAGCTTTCTTT
j_call: TRBJ1-2; clone_size: NA; d_call: TRBD1; v_call: TRBV12-3/TRBV12-4; cdr3_aa: CASSQPGQALGYTF; cdr3_nt: TGCGCCAGCAGCCAACCCGGACAGGCACTTGGCTACACCTTC
j_call: TRBJ2-6; clone_size: many; d_call: TRBD1; v_call: TRBV15; cdr3_aa: CATSRTGGSGANVLTF; cdr3_nt: TGTGCCACCAGCAGAACAGGGGGCTCTGGGGCCAACGTCCTGACTTTC
j_call: TRBJ1-5; clone_size: few; d_call: NA; v_call: TRBV12-3/TRBV12-4; cdr3_aa: CASGGGWADSNQPQHF; cdr3_nt: TGTGCCAGCGGAGGTGGGTGGGCCGATAGCAATCAGCCCCAGCATTTT
j_call: TRBJ1-1; clone_size: NA; d_call: NA; v_call: TRBV6-6; cdr3_aa: CASSGSGTFTEAFF; cdr3_nt: TGTGCCAGCAGTGGTTCAGGGACGTTCACTGAAGCTTTCTTT
j_call: TRBJ2-5; clone_size: NA; d_call: NA; v_call: TRBV6-5; cdr3_aa: CASSEDPGRETQYF; cdr3_nt: TGTGCCAGCAGTGAGGATCCCGGCAGAGAGACCCAGTACTTC
j_call: TRBJ1-5; clone_size: many; d_call: NA; v_call: TRBV29-1; cdr3_aa: CSVDPDRSNQPQHF; cdr3_nt: TGCAGCGTTGACCCGGACAGAAGCAATCAGCCCCAGCATTTT
j_call: TRBJ1-1; clone_size: few; d_call: NA; v_call: TRBV12-5; cdr3_aa: CASGLVGTEAFF; cdr3_nt: TGTGCTAGTGGTTTGGTCGGCACTGAAGCTTTCTTT
j_call: TRBJ2-5; clone_size: few; d_call: NA; v_call: TRBV7-9; cdr3_aa: CASSLARNAGQETQYF; cdr3_nt: TGTGCCAGCAGCTTAGCGCGCAATGCAGGACAAGAGACCCAGTACTTC
j_call: TRBJ2-5; clone_size: NA; d_call: NA; v_call: TRBV19; cdr3_aa: CASSLHYQETQYF; cdr3_nt: TGTGCCAGTAGCCTCCACTACCAAGAGACCCAGTACTTC
j_call: TRBJ2-5; clone_size: NA; d_call: NA; v_call: TRBV12-3/TRBV12-4; cdr3_aa: CASGGPQETQYF; cdr3_nt: TGTGCCAGCGGTGGACCGCAAGAGACCCAGTACTTC
j_call: TRBJ2-5; clone_size: many; d_call: NA; v_call: TRBV29-1; cdr3_aa: CSAARAEETQYF; cdr3_nt: TGCAGCGCCGCCCGGGCCGAAGAGACCCAGTACTTC
j_call: TRBJ2-2; clone_size: NA; d_call: NA; v_call: TRBV5-1; cdr3_aa: CASTGQPGELFF; cdr3_nt: TGCGCCAGCACCGGACAGCCCGGGGAGCTGTTTTTT
j_call: TRBJ2-7; clone_size: NA; d_call: NA; v_call: TRBV2; cdr3_aa: CASRGDLPTPYEQYF; cdr3_nt: TGTGCCAGCAGAGGTGATTTACCCACCCCCTACGAGCAGTACTTC
j_call: TRBJ2-3; clone_size: NA; d_call: NA; v_call: TRBV15; cdr3_aa: CATSKLRGDPGDTQYF; cdr3_nt: TGTGCCACCAGCAAATTAAGGGGGGACCCGGGAGATACGCAGTATTTT
j_call: TRBJ1-3; clone_size: once; d_call: NA; v_call: TRBV4-3; cdr3_aa: CASSTAGAGNTIYF; cdr3_nt: TGCGCCAGCAGTACCGCGGGGGCTGGAAACACCATATATTTT
j_call: TRBJ1-5; clone_size: NA; d_call: NA; v_call: TRBV24-1; cdr3_aa: CASSDLQYQPQHF; cdr3_nt: TGTGCCAGCAGTGACCTCCAATATCAGCCCCAGCATTTT
j_call: TRBJ1-1; clone_size: NA; d_call: NA; v_call: TRBV3-1; cdr3_aa: CASSQPGRMNTEAFF; cdr3_nt: TGTGCCAGCAGCCAGCCGGGACGGATGAACACTGAAGCTTTCTTT
j_call: TRBJ1-6; clone_size: NA; d_call: NA; v_call: TRBV13; cdr3_aa: CASSIGLGYNSPLHF; cdr3_nt: TGTGCCAGCAGCATTGGTCTAGGGTATAATTCACCCCTCCACTTT
j_call: TRBJ1-2; clone_size: many; d_call: NA; v_call: TRBV5-1; cdr3_aa: CASSLASQGYGYTF; cdr3_nt: TGCGCCAGCAGCTTGGCGTCGCAGGGCTACGGCTACACCTTC
j_call: TRBJ2-2; clone_size: NA; d_call: TRBD2; v_call: TRBV12-3/TRBV12-4; cdr3_aa: CASSLEGIGGRASGELFF; cdr3_nt: TGTGCCAGCAGTCTAGAAGGAATAGGCGGGAGGGCGAGCGGGGAGCTGTTTTTT
j_call: TRBJ1-1; clone_size: NA; d_call: TRBD1; v_call: TRBV5-8; cdr3_aa: CASSLVDRASAFF; cdr3_nt: TGTGCCAGCAGCTTGGTCGACAGGGCCTCGGCTTTCTTT
j_call: TRBJ2-2; clone_size: NA; d_call: NA; v_call: TRBV24-1; cdr3_aa: CATSDSGHRGAVF; cdr3_nt: TGTGCCACCAGTGACTCGGGACACCGGGGAGCTGTTTTT
j_call: TRBJ2-5; clone_size: NA; d_call: NA; v_call: TRBV12-3/TRBV12-4; cdr3_aa: CASNTGQETQYF; cdr3_nt: TGTGCCAGTAATACGGGTCAGGAGACCCAGTACTTC